This entry concerns a single T cell receptor (beta chain). Its antigen remains unidentified. The data derive from a study of cytomegalovirus exposure and HLA in healthy donors. In the study overall: Inside one of the first data releases sat roughly 80 million unique TCRs taken from HLA-typed donors.

Trimming left V 5 bases short and J 3 bases short, with 17 bases between. In germline, CDR1 is MNHEY, CDR2 SMNVEV (reference sequence). The CDR3 is 16 amino acids. Notes on the study in general: For TCR beta chains, V- and J-gene trimming was later linked to a missense DCLRE1C variant.

Amplification used 60 Vbeta primers and 13 Jbeta primers. This table comes from immunoSEQ multiplex PCR, and its TCRdb copy is limited to in-frame clones, with some not included. In the table there are around 200,000 clones, more than 60% of which are singletons. The sequencing sample was made of PBMCs. This receptor was taken from a girl aged 2 to 10 in good health and CMV-seronegative. The V and J genes are TRBV27 and TRBJ2-1; D is perhaps TRBD2 (5 bases). The CDR3 region is CASSLLRREVYNEQFF. The CDR3 DNA sequence: TGTGCCAGCAGTCTACTCCGACGGGAAGTCTACAATGAGCAGTTCTTC.